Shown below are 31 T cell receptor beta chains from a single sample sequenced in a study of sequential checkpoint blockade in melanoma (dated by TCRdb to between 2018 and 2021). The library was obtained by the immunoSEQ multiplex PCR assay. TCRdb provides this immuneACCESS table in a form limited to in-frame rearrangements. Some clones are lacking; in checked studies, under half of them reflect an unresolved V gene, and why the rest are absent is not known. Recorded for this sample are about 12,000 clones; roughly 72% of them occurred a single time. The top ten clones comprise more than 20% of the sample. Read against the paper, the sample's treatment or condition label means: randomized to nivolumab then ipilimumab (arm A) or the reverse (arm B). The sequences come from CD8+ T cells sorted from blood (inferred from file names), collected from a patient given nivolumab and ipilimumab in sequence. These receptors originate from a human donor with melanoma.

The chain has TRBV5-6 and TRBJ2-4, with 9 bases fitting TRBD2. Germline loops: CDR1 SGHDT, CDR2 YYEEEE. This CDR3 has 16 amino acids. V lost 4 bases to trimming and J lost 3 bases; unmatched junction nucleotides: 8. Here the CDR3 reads CASSLGTSGRKNIQYF. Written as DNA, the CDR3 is TGTGCCAGCAGCCTCGGAACTAGCGGGCGCAAAAACATTCAGTACTTC.

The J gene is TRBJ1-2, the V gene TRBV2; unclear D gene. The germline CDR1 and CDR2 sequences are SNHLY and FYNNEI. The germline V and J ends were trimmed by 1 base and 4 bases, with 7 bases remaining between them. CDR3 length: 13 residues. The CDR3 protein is CASSEGILYGYTF. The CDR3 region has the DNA TGTGCCAGCAGTGAAGGTATCCTCTATGGCTACACCTTC.

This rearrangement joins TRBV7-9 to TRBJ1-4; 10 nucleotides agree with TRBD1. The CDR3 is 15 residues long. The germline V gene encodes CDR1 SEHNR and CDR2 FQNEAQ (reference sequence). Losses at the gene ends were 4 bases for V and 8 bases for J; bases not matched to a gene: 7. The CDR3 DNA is TGTGCCAGCAGCTCAACCCGGACAGGGGGAGAAAAACTGTTTTTT. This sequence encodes CASSSTRTGGEKLFF. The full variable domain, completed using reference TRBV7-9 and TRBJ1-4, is DTGVSQNPRHKITKRGQNVTFRCDPISEHNRLYWYRQTLGQGPEFLTYFQNEAQLEKSRLLSDRFSAERPKGSFSTLEIQRTEQGDSAMYLCASSSTRTGGEKLFFGSGTQLSVL.

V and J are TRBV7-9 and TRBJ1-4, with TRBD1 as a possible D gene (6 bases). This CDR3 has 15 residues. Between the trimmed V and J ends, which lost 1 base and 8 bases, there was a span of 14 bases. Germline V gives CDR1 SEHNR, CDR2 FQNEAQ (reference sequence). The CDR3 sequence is CASSLGTRGREKLFF. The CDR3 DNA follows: TGTGCCAGCAGCTTAGGGACCAGGGGACGGGAAAAACTGTTTTTT.

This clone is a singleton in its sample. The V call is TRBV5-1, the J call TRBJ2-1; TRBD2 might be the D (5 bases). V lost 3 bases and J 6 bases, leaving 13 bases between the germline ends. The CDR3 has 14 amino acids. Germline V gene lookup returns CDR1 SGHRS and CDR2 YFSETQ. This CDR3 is CASSSGRHPNEQFF. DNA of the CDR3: TGCGCCAGCAGCTCGGGAAGACACCCCAATGAGCAGTTCTTC.

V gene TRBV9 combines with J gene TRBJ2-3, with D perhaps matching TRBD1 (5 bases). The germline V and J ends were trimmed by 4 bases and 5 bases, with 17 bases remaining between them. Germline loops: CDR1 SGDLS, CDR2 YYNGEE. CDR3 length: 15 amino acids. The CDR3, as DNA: TGTGCCAGCAGCCCTTCTTGGGGCCAATTAGATACGCAGTATTTT. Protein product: CASSPSWGQLDTQYF.

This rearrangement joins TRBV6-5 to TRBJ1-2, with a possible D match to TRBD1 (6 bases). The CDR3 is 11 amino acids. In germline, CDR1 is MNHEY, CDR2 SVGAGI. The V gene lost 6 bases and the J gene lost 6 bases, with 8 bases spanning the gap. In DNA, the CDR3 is TGTGCCAGCAGATCAGGGGATGGCTACACCTTC. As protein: CASRSGDGYTF.

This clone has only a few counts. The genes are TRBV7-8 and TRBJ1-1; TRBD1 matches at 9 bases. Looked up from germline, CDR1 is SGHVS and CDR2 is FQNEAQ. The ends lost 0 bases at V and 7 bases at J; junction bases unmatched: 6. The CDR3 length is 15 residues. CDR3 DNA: TGTGCCAGCAGCTTAGCCACAGGGGGCGAAGGTGAAGCTTTCTTT. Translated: CASSLATGGEGEAFF.

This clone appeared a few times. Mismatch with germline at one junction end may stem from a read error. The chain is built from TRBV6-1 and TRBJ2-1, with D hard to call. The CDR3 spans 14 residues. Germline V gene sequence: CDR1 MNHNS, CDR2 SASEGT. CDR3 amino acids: CATSDSLTHDEQFF. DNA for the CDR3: TGTGCCACCAGTGACTCCCTAACCCACGATGAGCAGTTCTTC.

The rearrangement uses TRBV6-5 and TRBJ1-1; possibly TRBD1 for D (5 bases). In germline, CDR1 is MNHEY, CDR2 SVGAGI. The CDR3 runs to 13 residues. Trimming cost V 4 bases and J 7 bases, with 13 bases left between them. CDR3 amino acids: CASSSDIEYEAFF. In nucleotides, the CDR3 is TGTGCCAGCAGTTCGGACATCGAGTATGAAGCTTTCTTT.

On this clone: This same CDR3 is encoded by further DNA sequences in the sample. CDR3 protein: CASSLVTSPRETQYF. CDR3 DNA: TGTGCCAGCAGCTTAGTGACTAGCCCGCGGGAGACCCAGTACTTC. This chain links TRBV7-6 with TRBJ2-5; TRBD2 aligns across 7 bases. The CDR3 loop spans 15 amino acids. With V trimmed by 1 base and J by 5 bases, 7 bases remained unmatched. The germline gives CDR1 SGHVS, CDR2 FNYEAQ.

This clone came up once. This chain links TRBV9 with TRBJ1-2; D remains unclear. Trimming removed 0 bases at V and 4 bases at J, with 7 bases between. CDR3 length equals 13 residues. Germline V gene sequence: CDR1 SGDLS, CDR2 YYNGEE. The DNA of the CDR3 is TGTGCCAGCAGCGTAGCACCGCGCTATGGCTACACCTTC. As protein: CASSVAPRYGYTF.

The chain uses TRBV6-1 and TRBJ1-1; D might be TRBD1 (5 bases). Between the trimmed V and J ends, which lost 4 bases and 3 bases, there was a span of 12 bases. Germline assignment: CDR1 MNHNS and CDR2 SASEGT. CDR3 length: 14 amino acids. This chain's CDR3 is CASSVTREDTEAFF. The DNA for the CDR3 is TGTGCCAGCAGTGTGACCAGGGAGGACACTGAAGCTTTCTTT.

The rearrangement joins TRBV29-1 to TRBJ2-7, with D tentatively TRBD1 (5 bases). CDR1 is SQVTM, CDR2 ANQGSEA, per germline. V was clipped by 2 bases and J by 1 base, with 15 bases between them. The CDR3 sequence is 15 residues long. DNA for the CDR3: TGCAGCGTTGAACGAGGCAGGGAAGGTTCCTACGAGCAGTACTTC. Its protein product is CSVERGREGSYEQYF.

Here the CDR3 DNA reads TGTGCCAGCACCCCCGCAGGGATGATATACACTGAAGCTTTCTTT. Translation: CASTPAGMIYTEAFF. This rearrangement joins TRBV7-9 to TRBJ1-1, with TRBD1 as a possible D gene (5 bases). The germline V gene has CDR1 SEHNR and CDR2 FQNEAQ (reference sequence). V shed 7 bases and J shed 3 bases, with 18 bases lying between them. This CDR3 contains 15 residues.

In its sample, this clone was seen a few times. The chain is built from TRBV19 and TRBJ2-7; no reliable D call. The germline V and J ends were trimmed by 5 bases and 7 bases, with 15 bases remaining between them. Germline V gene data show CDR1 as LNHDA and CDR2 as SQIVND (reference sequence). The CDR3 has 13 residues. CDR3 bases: TGTGCCAGTAGTTTTAGCTTGACGGAGGAGCAGTACGTC. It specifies CASSFSLTEEQYV.

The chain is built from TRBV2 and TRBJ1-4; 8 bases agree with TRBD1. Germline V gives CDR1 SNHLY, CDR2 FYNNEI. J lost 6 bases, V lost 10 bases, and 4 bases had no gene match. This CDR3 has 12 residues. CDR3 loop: CAIQTGDEKLFF. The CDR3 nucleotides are TGTGCCATACAGACAGGGGATGAAAAACTGTTTTTT.

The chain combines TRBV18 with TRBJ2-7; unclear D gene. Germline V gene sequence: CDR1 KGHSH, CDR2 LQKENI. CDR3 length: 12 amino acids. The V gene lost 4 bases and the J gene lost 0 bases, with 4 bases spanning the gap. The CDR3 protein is CASSQSSYEQYF. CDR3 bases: TGTGCCAGCTCACAGAGCTCCTACGAGCAGTACTTC.

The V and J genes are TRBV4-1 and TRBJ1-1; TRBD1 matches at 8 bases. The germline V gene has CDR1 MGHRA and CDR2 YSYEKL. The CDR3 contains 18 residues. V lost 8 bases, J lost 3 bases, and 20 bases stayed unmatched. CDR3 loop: CASSQMAMGGQGDTEAFF. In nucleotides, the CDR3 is TGCGCCAGCTCCCAAATGGCAATGGGAGGACAGGGAGACACTGAAGCTTTCTTT.

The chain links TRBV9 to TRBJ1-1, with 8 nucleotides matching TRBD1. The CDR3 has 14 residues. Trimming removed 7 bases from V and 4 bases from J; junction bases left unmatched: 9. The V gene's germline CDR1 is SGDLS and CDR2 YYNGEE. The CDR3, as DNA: TGTGCCAGCGGGAGTAGGACAGGGAGCACTGAAGCTTTCTTT. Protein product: CASGSRTGSTEAFF.

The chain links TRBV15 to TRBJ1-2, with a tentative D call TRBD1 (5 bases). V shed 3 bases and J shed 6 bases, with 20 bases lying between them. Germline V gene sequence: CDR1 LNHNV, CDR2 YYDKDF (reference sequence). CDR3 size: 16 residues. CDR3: CATSSSHPGRVDGYTF. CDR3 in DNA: TGTGCCACCAGCAGCTCCCACCCCGGCAGGGTTGATGGCTACACCTTC.

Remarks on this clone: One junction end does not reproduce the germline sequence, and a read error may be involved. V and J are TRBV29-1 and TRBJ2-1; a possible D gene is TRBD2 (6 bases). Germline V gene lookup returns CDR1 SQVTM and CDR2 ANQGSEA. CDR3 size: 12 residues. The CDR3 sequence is CSTWWRANGQFF. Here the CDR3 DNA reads TGCAGCACGTGGTGGAGGGCCAATGGGCAGTTCTTC.

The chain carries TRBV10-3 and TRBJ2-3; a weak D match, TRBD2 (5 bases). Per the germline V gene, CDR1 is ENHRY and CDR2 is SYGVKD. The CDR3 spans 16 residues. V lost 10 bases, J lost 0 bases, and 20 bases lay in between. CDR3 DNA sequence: TGTGCCAGCAGCCGGGAACAGTATTCTAGCACAGATACGCAGTATTTT. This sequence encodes CASSREQYSSTDTQYF.

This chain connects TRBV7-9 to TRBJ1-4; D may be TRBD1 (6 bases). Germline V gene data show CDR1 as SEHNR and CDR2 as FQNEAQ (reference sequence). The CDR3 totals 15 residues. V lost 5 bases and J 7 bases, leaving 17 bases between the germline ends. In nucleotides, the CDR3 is TGTGCCAGCAGCCCCGGGGGGGGCGCGACTGAAAAACTGTTTTTT. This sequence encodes CASSPGGGATEKLFF.

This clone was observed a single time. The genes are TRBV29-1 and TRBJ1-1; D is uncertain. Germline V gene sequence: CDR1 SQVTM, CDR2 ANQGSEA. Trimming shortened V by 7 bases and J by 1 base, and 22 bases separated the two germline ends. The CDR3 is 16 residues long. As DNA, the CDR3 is TGCAGCGCCCTGGCTTTGAGGGCGGGGAAGAACACTGAAGCTTTCTTT. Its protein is CSALALRAGKNTEAFF. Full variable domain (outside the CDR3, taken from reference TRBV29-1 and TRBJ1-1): SAVISQKPSRDICQRGTSLTIQCQVDSQVTMMFWYRQQPGQSLTLIATANQGSEATYESGFVIDKFPISRPNLTFSTLTVSNMSPEDSSIYLCSALALRAGKNTEAFFGQGTRLTVV.

The CDR3 coding sequence is TGTGCCAGCAGCTTAGAGGGACTAGCTGGGACAGATACGCAGTATTTT. This encodes CASSLEGLAGTDTQYF. The chain couples TRBV13 to TRBJ2-3; 9 positions match TRBD2. V shed 1 base and J 3 bases; nucleotides not matched to a gene: 5. Germline CDR1 PRHDT, CDR2 FYEKMQ (reference sequence). This CDR3 is built from 16 residues.

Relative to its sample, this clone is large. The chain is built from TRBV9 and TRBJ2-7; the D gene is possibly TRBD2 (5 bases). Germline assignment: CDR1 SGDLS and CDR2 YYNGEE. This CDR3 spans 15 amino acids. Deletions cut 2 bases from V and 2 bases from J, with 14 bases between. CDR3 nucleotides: TGTGCCAGCAGCGTCAGGTCCGGGATTGCCTACGAGCAGTACTTC. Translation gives CASSVRSGIAYEQYF.

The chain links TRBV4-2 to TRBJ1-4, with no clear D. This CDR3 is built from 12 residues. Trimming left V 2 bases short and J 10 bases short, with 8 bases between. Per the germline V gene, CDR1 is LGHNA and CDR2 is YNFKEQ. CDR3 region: CASSQYTGKLFF. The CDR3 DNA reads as TGTGCCAGCAGCCAATATACGGGAAAACTGTTTTTT.

Written as DNA, the CDR3 is TGTGCCAGTAGCTCCAGGGCCGTTAACAATCAGCCCCAGCATTTT. It translates to CASSSRAVNNQPQHF. The chain combines TRBV19 with TRBJ1-5; possible D gene TRBD1, 5 bases. The CDR3 loop spans 15 amino acids. Per the germline V gene, CDR1 is LNHDA and CDR2 is SQIVND (reference sequence). The V end lost 6 bases, the J end lost 3 bases, and 15 bases lay between the germline ends.

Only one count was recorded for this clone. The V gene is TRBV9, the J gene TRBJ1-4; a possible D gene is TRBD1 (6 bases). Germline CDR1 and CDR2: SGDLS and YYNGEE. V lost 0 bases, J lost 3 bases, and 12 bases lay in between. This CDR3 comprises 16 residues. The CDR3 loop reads CASSVVRGESNEKLFF. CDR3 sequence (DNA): TGTGCCAGCAGCGTAGTCAGGGGAGAGTCTAATGAAAAACTGTTTTTT. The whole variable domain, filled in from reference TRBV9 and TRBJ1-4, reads DSGVTQTPKHLITATGQRVTLRCSPRSGDLSVYWYQQSLDQGLQFLIQYYNGEERAKGNILERFSAQQFPDLHSELNLSSLELGDSALYFCASSVVRGESNEKLFFGSGTQLSVL.

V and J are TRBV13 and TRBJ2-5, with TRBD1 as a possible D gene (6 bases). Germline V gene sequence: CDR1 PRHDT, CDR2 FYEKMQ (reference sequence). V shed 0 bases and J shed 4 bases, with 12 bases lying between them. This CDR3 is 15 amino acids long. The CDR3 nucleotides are TGTGCCAGCAGCTTAGGATCTACAGGGAGAGAGACCCAGTACTTC. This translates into CASSLGSTGRETQYF.